This record covers a single T cell receptor (beta chain). Its target is not known. The data stem from a study of T cells in severe cutaneous drug reactions. Background on the study: Blister fluid/cells and PBMC came from acute- or recovery-stage patients.

Bulk and single-cell libraries used iRepertoire multiplex PCR with TCR subtype-specific primers. TCRdb reprocessed the multiplex PCR reads and keeps a single row for each CDR3 protein, giving no DNA. Its listing shows 21,000 or so distinct CDR3 sequences. The patients sequenced had a carbamazepine-induced Stevens-Johnson syndrome or toxic epidermal necrolysis reaction. Germline assignment: CDR1 SGHTA and CDR2 FQGNSA. The CDR3 is made up of 18 amino acids. Regarding the study as a whole: A public TCRbeta CDR3 appeared in all seven CBZ-SJS/TEN blister samples, averaging roughly 14%.

The sequence came from a human donor with toxic epidermal necrolysis, a severe cutaneous drug reaction. The genes are TRBV7-2 and TRBJ2-1; the TCRdb call, TRBD1, lacks DNA for checking. The sample was PBMCs. This chain's CDR3 is CASSLGPGQGSSYNEQFF.